Below are 19 T cell receptor beta chains sequenced from a single sample in a study of T cells in localized non-small cell lung cancer. TCRdb keeps only in-frame clones here, not all; method: immunoSEQ multiplex PCR. The repertoire consists of over 10,000 clones, with 28% occurring once and the leading ten covering 7.2%. The sample consisted of lung tumor tissue, taken before any cancer treatment. All receptors derive from a female donor aged 60 or older with stage I lung adenocarcinoma.

The rearrangement uses TRBV28 and TRBJ1-5; D unclear. CDR1 MDHEN and CDR2 SYDVKM come from the germline V gene. CDR3 length: 12 amino acids. V lost 3 bases and J 6 bases, leaving 6 bases between the germline ends. CDR3 sequence: CASSLTSQPQHF. For the CDR3, the DNA is TGTGCCAGCAGTTTGACCAGTCAGCCCCAGCATTTT.

This clone was detected ten times or more. The V and J genes are TRBV11-3 and TRBJ2-1; 7 positions agree with TRBD2. CDR1 is SGHNT and CDR2 is YENEEA in the germline V gene. V was pared by 1 base and J by 0 bases, with 6 bases of the junction left unmatched. The CDR3 length is 17 residues. The CDR3 bases are TGTGCCAGCAGCTTAGGTGGGAGGGTTTCCTCCTACAATGAGCAGTTCTTC. Translating gives CASSLGGRVSSYNEQFF.

V and J are TRBV9 and TRBJ2-4; D may be TRBD1 (5 bases). The germline CDR1 and CDR2 sequences are SGDLS and YYNGEE. Trimming left V 3 bases short and J 3 bases short, with 13 bases between. The CDR3 totals 15 residues. In DNA, the CDR3 is TGTGCCAGCAGCGCGGGCATGCAGGGCAAAAACATTCAGTACTTC. It yields the protein CASSAGMQGKNIQYF.

The V call is TRBV6-8, the J call TRBJ2-5, with 11 bases lining up with TRBD2. The CDR3 sequence is 15 residues long. From germline, CDR1 is MNHGY and CDR2 SAAAGT. The V segment lost 8 bases and the J segment 5 bases; nucleotides outside the gene matches: 10. CDR3 DNA: TGTGCCAGCGGGGGTAGCGGGAGGGCATGGGAGACCCAGTACTTC. Translation gives CASGGSGRAWETQYF.

The rearrangement joins TRBV19 to TRBJ1-5; TRBD1 aligns across 8 bases. Germline CDR1 LNHDA, CDR2 SQIVND (reference sequence). The CDR3 has 14 residues. V trimming: 5 bases; J trimming: 8 bases; junction bases outside the gene matches: 8. This CDR3 reads CASSLGTGGKPQHF. CDR3 nucleotide sequence: TGTGCCAGTAGTCTCGGGACAGGTGGAAAGCCCCAGCATTTT. Looking up the rest from reference TRBV19 and TRBJ1-5 gives the full variable domain: DGGITQSPKYLFRKEGQNVTLSCEQNLNHDAMYWYRQDPGQGLRLIYYSQIVNDFQKGDIAEGYSVSREKKESFPLTVTSAQKNPTAFYLCASSLGTGGKPQHFGDGTRLSIL.

The chain joins TRBV29-1 to TRBJ2-3; D may be TRBD1 or TRBD2 (6 bases each). The CDR3 is 15 residues long. From germline, CDR1 is SQVTM and CDR2 ANQGSEA. Trimming removed 4 bases from V and 0 bases from J, with 14 bases in between. The CDR3 DNA sequence: TGCAGCGTTGTAGGGGGGAAGGAGAGCACAGATACGCAGTATTTT. Its protein is CSVVGGKESTDTQYF.

The chain uses TRBV11-3 and TRBJ2-5; 7 bases align to TRBD1. The V gene's germline CDR1 is SGHNT and CDR2 YENEEA. This CDR3 comprises 14 residues. Trimming removed 3 bases from V and 3 bases from J; junction bases left unmatched: 4. CDR3 residues: CASSLNRGKETQYF. The CDR3 nucleotides are TGTGCCAGCAGCTTGAACAGGGGCAAAGAGACCCAGTACTTC.

Sample share makes this clone medium-sized (0.01 to 0.1%). This sequence joins TRBV6-8 and TRBJ1-2; the D gene is possibly TRBD1 (6 bases). The CDR3 is 13 residues long. The V and J ends lost 5 bases and 8 bases respectively, with 15 bases between them. Germline assignment: CDR1 MNHGY and CDR2 SAAAGT. This chain's CDR3 is CASSGSTGRGYTF. The CDR3 bases are TGTGCCAGCAGTGGGAGCACAGGGCGCGGCTACACCTTC.

CDR3 protein: CSVDFGQNYGYTF. The CDR3 DNA reads TGCAGCGTTGATTTTGGTCAGAACTATGGCTACACCTTC. The genes are TRBV29-1 and TRBJ1-2; D gene uncertain. This CDR3 is built from 13 residues. Between the trimmed V and J ends, which lost 3 bases and 2 bases, there was a span of 10 bases. Looked up from germline, CDR1 is SQVTM and CDR2 is ANQGSEA. The complete variable domain, with remaining parts taken from reference TRBV29-1 and TRBJ1-2, reads SAVISQKPSRDICQRGTSLTIQCQVDSQVTMMFWYRQQPGQSLTLIATANQGSEATYESGFVIDKFPISRPNLTFSTLTVSNMSPEDSSIYLCSVDFGQNYGYTFGSGTRLTVV.

The J gene is TRBJ1-6, the V gene TRBV5-1; D remains unclear. This CDR3 has 14 residues. V lost 1 base and J lost 6, with 8 bases in between. The germline V gene encodes CDR1 SGHRS and CDR2 YFSETQ. In nucleotides, the CDR3 is TGCGCCAGCAGCTTGTTGGGTGGTAATTCACCCCTCCACTTT. Translation: CASSLLGGNSPLHF.

This clone was recorded a few times. This chain's CDR3 is CASSVAAGGTGELFF. The CDR3 DNA reads TGTGCCAGCAGCGTAGCGGCAGGGGGCACCGGGGAGCTGTTTTTT. The chain uses TRBV9 and TRBJ2-2; 7 bases are shared with TRBD1. J lost 4 bases, V lost 0 bases, and 3 bases had no gene match. Germline assignment: CDR1 SGDLS and CDR2 YYNGEE. This CDR3 is built from 15 residues. Drawing the rest from reference TRBV9 and TRBJ2-2, the complete variable domain is DSGVTQTPKHLITATGQRVTLRCSPRSGDLSVYWYQQSLDQGLQFLIQYYNGEERAKGNILERFSAQQFPDLHSELNLSSLELGDSALYFCASSVAAGGTGELFFGEGSRLTVL.

This chain uses TRBV19 with TRBJ2-6; D possibly corresponds to TRBD2 (6 bases). Per the germline V gene, CDR1 is LNHDA and CDR2 is SQIVND (reference sequence). The V and J ends lost 3 bases and 2 bases respectively, with 8 bases between them. This CDR3 has 15 amino acids. CDR3 sequence: CASSIVAAGANVLTF. The DNA for the CDR3 is TGTGCCAGTAGTATTGTAGCGGCTGGGGCCAACGTCCTGACTTTC.

The chain's CDR3 is CASSQGLSSTDTQYF. The CDR3 nucleotides are TGTGCCAGTAGCCAAGGACTGAGTTCCACAGATACGCAGTATTTT. V gene TRBV19 combines with J gene TRBJ2-3; D is perhaps TRBD2 (5 bases). Deletions cut 6 bases from V and 2 bases from J, with 15 bases between. The CDR3 consists of 15 residues. Germline V gene data show CDR1 as LNHDA and CDR2 as SQIVND (reference sequence).

This clone occurred many times. The chain uses TRBV11-3 and TRBJ1-2; D gene uncertain. The CDR3 has 15 amino acids. V lost 5 bases to trimming and J lost 2 bases, with 15 bases between them. Germline loops: CDR1 SGHNT, CDR2 YENEEA. CDR3 sequence: CASSPRGEGNYGYTF. The CDR3 DNA reads TGTGCCAGCAGCCCCCGTGGGGAAGGGAACTATGGCTACACCTTC.

By share, this clone counts as medium-sized (0.01 to 0.1%). V usage is TRBV9 and J usage is TRBJ2-1, with D possibly matching TRBD2 (6 bases). Trimming left V 3 bases short and J 6 bases short, with 13 bases between. CDR1 and CDR2 from the germline V gene are SGDLS and YYNGEE. The CDR3 is made up of 14 amino acids. The chain's CDR3 is CASSATGLANEQFF. The CDR3, as DNA: TGTGCCAGCAGCGCGACGGGACTTGCCAATGAGCAGTTCTTC.

This clone was seen a handful of times. The chain joins TRBV9 to TRBJ2-5; possible D gene TRBD2, 5 bases. V dropped 0 bases and J dropped 0 bases, with 6 bases sitting between them. The germline V gene has CDR1 SGDLS and CDR2 YYNGEE. The CDR3 length is 14 residues. The CDR3 nucleotides are TGTGCCAGCAGCGTAGGCGGGTACCAAGAGACCCAGTACTTC. Translation: CASSVGGYQETQYF.

This clone was counted only a few times. This sequence joins TRBV6-8 and TRBJ1-4; 8 positions match TRBD1. Losses at the gene ends were 6 bases for V and 0 bases for J; bases not matched to a gene: 6. This CDR3 region has 16 residues. The germline gives CDR1 MNHGY, CDR2 SAAAGT. CDR3 nucleotide sequence: TGTGCCAGCAGCAACAGGGGGAGATCAACTAATGAAAAACTGTTTTTT. Amino acid sequence: CASSNRGRSTNEKLFF.

In its sample, this clone was seen a few times. This chain joins TRBV6-8 and TRBJ2-2, with 9 positions matching TRBD2. V lost 4 bases to trimming and J lost 5 bases; unmatched junction nucleotides: 11. The CDR3 extends over 17 amino acids. Germline V gene data show CDR1 as MNHGY and CDR2 as SAAAGT. CDR3 nucleotide sequence: TGTGCCAGCAGTTCGCCAAGTTTAGCGGGGGTTACCGGGGAGCTGTTTTTT. This sequence encodes CASSSPSLAGVTGELFF.

The chain combines TRBV29-1 with TRBJ2-2; D may be TRBD1 (6 bases). The CDR3 has 13 residues. V lost 6 bases, J lost 4 bases, and 12 bases lay in between. Germline V CDR1 and CDR2: SQVTM, ANQGSEA. In DNA form, the CDR3 reads TGCAGCGTGGCAGGGACACGCACCGGGGAGCTGTTTTTT. It encodes CSVAGTRTGELFF.